This T cell receptor beta chain was documented in a study of T cells after yellow fever vaccination. This CDR3 spans 15 amino acids. Notes on the study in general: After the booster, approximately 95% of CD4 and 75% to 90% of CD8 primary-response clones were re-detected. A small proportion of clonotypes was detected in both the CD4 and CD8 compartments. The study noted that FACS-sorted repertoires could contain abundant clonotypes contaminating from the bulk population.

This clonotype was seen more than once but under ten times. Its specificity is unknown. As TCR cDNA was made by 5'RACE template switching, a universal primer site and UMIs were added. TCRdb itself ran the 5' RACE reads through MiXCR, one entry per CDR3 protein. Among about 260,000 distinct CDR3 sequences listed, around 4.9% were seen once. V usage is TRBV21-1 and J usage is TRBJ2-7. TRBV21-1 is reported as a pseudogene. This clonotype was obtained from a man aged 18 to 35 who received the YFV17D yellow fever vaccine. Sequences were derived from CD4+ T cells sorted from PBMCs, sampled on the day of the yellow fever booster vaccination. The CDR3 coding sequence is TGTGCCAGCAGCAAAACGGAGGATTGCTCCTACGAGCAGTACTTC. Protein: CASSKTEDCSYEQYF.